A selection of T cell receptor beta chains follows, all from one sample in a study of T cells in Graves' hyperthyroidism and ophthalmopathy. MiXCR, applied by TCRdb to the multiplex PCR reads, yields one record per CDR3 protein. The data contain around 800,000 distinct CDR3 sequences, roughly 37% of them seen just once; the ten biggest clones take up about 9%. The sequenced material came from blood. The receptors derive from a man aged 18 to 29 with Graves' hyperthyroidism. Both conserved end residues are part of each CDR3. A D gene is named only where the DNA matches it firmly.

J gene,V gene,D gene,CDR3 protein
TRBJ1-5,TRBV7-2,-,CASSRVSNQPQHF
TRBJ2-7,TRBV9,-,CASSGAGVTEQYF
TRBJ2-5,TRBV7-2,-,CASSPSETGRRETQYF
TRBJ1-4,TRBV2,TRBD1,CASSEAGTGVVF
TRBJ2-5,TRBV27,-,CASRGGGGGETQYF
TRBJ2-5,TRBV19,-,CASSMVRGETQYF
TRBJ1-1,TRBV6-5,-,CASSPLGGVAFF
TRBJ2-7,TRBV7-9,TRBD1,CASSHPIGGDRVYF
TRBJ2-7,TRBV7-2,-,CASSLNQTTFHSYEQYF
TRBJ1-5,TRBV7-3,-,CASSSGGLQPQHF
TRBJ2-6,TRBV19,-,CASRTSGANVLTF
TRBJ2-5,TRBV20-1,-,CSAKWSDLEYF
TRBJ1-2,TRBV7-9,TRBD1,CASSSWDSIYGYTF
TRBJ1-5,TRBV10-3,TRBD1,CAIRSGGAGGETQHF
TRBJ2-7,TRBV13,TRBD2,CASSTSTTGGYEQYF
TRBJ1-1,TRBV29-1,-,CSVQTQPMAEAFF
TRBJ2-7,TRBV29-1,-,CSVSGVPSYEQYF
TRBJ2-7,TRBV7-2,TRBD2,CASSAIRTSAYEQYF
TRBJ1-6,TRBV6-5,TRBD1,CASSVLGGAGNSPLHF
TRBJ2-7,TRBV20-1,-,CSARDGGTGNPYEQYF
TRBJ2-2,TRBV6-5,TRBD2,CAISYSREGTTGELFF
TRBJ1-2,TRBV24-1,TRBD1,CATSDSQGNYGYTF